These 15 T cell receptor beta chains came from one sample sequenced in a study of T-cell reconstitution after alpha-beta-depleted transplantation in children. Preparation of the TCRbeta library used unique molecular identifiers. TCRdb re-derived calls from the PCR reads in MiXCR, one entry per CDR3 protein. The sample records about 580,000 distinct CDR3 sequences, around 27% being singletons. Material: PBMCs, obtained before TCRalphabeta/CD19-depleted stem cell transplant. The receptors derive from a boy in the first two years of life with Wiskott-Aldrich syndrome, due to receive a stem cell transplant.

This clonotype was observed a handful of times. The rearrangement links TRBV13 to TRBJ2-7, with D unresolved. The CDR3 sequence is 18 residues long. V was pared by 1 base and J by 0 bases, with 19 bases between. CDR1 is PRHDT and CDR2 is FYEKMQ in the germline V gene (reference sequence). The CDR3 spells CASSLASIGRAYSYEQYF. CDR3 coding DNA: TGTGCCAGCAGCTTAGCCAGCATTGGGCGAGCCTACTCCTACGAGCAGTACTTC. Full variable domain (rest looked up from reference TRBV13 and TRBJ2-7): AAGVIQSPRHLIKEKRETATLKCYPIPRHDTVYWYQQGPGQDPQFLISFYEKMQSDKGSIPDRFSAQQFSDYHSELNMSSLELGDSALYFCASSLASIGRAYSYEQYFGPGTRLTVT.

The J gene is TRBJ2-1, the V gene TRBV7-2; 9 positions agree with TRBD2. The CDR3 covers 13 residues. The J segment lost 8 bases and the V segment lost 11 bases, leaving 10 bases of the junction unmatched. Per the germline V gene, CDR1 is SGHTA and CDR2 is FQGNSA. In nucleotides, the CDR3 is TGTGCCCTGGGGACTAGCAGTGTCCATGAGCAGTTCTTC. As protein: CALGTSSVHEQFF.

This clonotype was found a few times. The V gene is TRBV5-1, the J gene TRBJ2-1; maybe TRBD1 (7 bases). CDR1 is SGHRS, CDR2 YFSETQ, per germline. The V gene lost 4 bases and the J gene lost 8 bases, with 19 bases spanning the gap. The CDR3 has 15 amino acids. CDR3 in amino acids: CASSRAGQRSDEQFF. The CDR3 nucleotides read TGCGCCAGCAGCCGGGCGGGACAGCGATCGGATGAGCAGTTCTTC. Filled out from reference TRBV5-1 and TRBJ2-1, the complete variable domain reads KAGVTQTPRYLIKTRGQQVTLSCSPISGHRSVSWYQQTPGQGLQFLFEYFSETQRNKGNFPGRFSGRQFSNSRSEMNVSTLELGDSALYLCASSRAGQRSDEQFFGPGTRLTVL.

The chain combines TRBV12-5 with TRBJ2-3; TRBD2 might be the D (6 bases). Germline V gives CDR1 LGHNT, CDR2 FRNRAP. This CDR3 has 13 amino acids. The V and J ends lost 6 bases and 4 bases respectively, with 11 bases between them. The CDR3 DNA reads TGTGCTAGTGGGAGACTAGAAGCAGATACGCAGTATTTT. Its translation is CASGRLEADTQYF.

This chain joins TRBV6-2 or TRBV6-3 and TRBJ2-2; 7 nucleotides line up with TRBD2. The CDR3 contains 17 residues. Per germline, CDR1 MNHEY and CDR2 SVGEGT. With 7 bases clipped from V and 1 base from J, the junction kept 12 bases outside the gene matches. CDR3 in amino acids: CASTQSGERVNTGELFF. CDR3 DNA sequence: TGTGCCAGCACTCAAAGCGGGGAGCGGGTGAACACCGGGGAGCTGTTTTTT.

The CDR3 loop reads CASSFAAGAGETQYF. The CDR3 DNA reads as TGTGCCAGCAGCTTTGCAGCGGGAGCGGGAGAGACCCAGTACTTC. V and J are TRBV7-2 and TRBJ2-5; 8 bases agree with TRBD2. The CDR3 has 15 amino acids. Per germline, CDR1 SGHTA and CDR2 FQGNSA. The V gene end was trimmed by 3 bases and the J gene end by 4 bases; junction bases not matched to a gene: 7. The full variable domain, its missing parts supplied by reference TRBV7-2 and TRBJ2-5, is GAGVSQSPSNKVTEKGKDVELRCDPISGHTALYWYRQSLGQGLEFLIYFQGNSAPDKSGLPSDRFSAERTGGSVSTLTIQRTQQEDSAVYLCASSFAAGAGETQYFGPGTRLLVL.

This clonotype was recorded a few times. The chain recombines TRBV21-1 with TRBJ2-6; the D call TRBD1 from the table was never checked on the DNA. TRBV21-1 represents a pseudogene. The length of the CDR3 is 15 residues. The CDR3 nucleotides are TGTGCCAGCAGGTACAGGGAGTCTGGGGCCAACGTCCTGACTTTC. Translated, it gives CASRYRESGANVLTF.

The CDR3 reads CSATPVVAGGLDTQYF. The CDR3 coding sequence is TGCAGTGCTACGCCCGTGGTCGCGGGAGGATTAGATACGCAGTATTTT. V and J are TRBV20-1 and TRBJ2-3, with 8 bases matching TRBD2. In germline, CDR1 is DFQATT, CDR2 SNEGSKA (reference sequence). V was pared by 4 bases and J by 5 bases, with 14 bases of the junction left unmatched. The CDR3 runs 16 residues.

The V and J genes are TRBV27 and TRBJ1-6, with 8 bases fitting TRBD1. CDR3 length equals 15 residues. Germline V gene sequence: CDR1 MNHEY, CDR2 SMNVEV (reference sequence). V was pared by 4 bases and J by 8 bases, with 7 bases of the junction left unmatched. The CDR3 DNA follows: TGTGCCAGCAGTTCAGGGGGCAGGGTTCATTCACCCCTCCACTTT. Translated: CASSSGGRVHSPLHF.

This chain links TRBV5-5 with TRBJ2-1; 10 positions agree with TRBD2. The CDR3 runs 17 residues. The germline V gene has CDR1 SGHKS and CDR2 YYEKEE (reference sequence). V gave up 1 base and J gave up 9 bases; unmatched junction bases: 13. CDR3 sequence (DNA): TGTGCCAGCAGCTTGAAGATCGGCCTAGCGGGAGTCAGTGAGCAGTTCTTC. The encoded protein is CASSLKIGLAGVSEQFF.

There are a few counts of this clonotype. The V and J genes are TRBV27 and TRBJ2-2; 8 nucleotides line up with TRBD1. V was clipped by 3 bases and J by 1 base; unmatched bases: 4. Germline V CDR1 and CDR2: MNHEY, SMNVEV (reference sequence). This CDR3 contains 16 residues. CDR3 protein: CASSFRDRKNTGELFF. In DNA form, the CDR3 reads TGTGCCAGCAGTTTCCGGGACAGGAAGAACACCGGGGAGCTGTTTTTT.

V and J are TRBV20-1 and TRBJ2-1; weak D call: TRBD2 (5 bases). Germline V gives CDR1 DFQATT, CDR2 SNEGSKA (reference sequence). Trimming left V 0 bases short and J 6 bases short, with 18 bases between. This CDR3 comprises 16 residues. DNA for the CDR3: TGCAGTGCTAGAGAAGCGGCTAGTCCACCGTCCAATGAGCAGTTCTTC. This encodes CSAREAASPPSNEQFF.

The chain recombines TRBV5-1 with TRBJ2-7; unclear D gene. The CDR3 runs 15 residues. V lost 0 bases and J lost 5, with 15 bases in between. The germline V gene has CDR1 SGHRS and CDR2 YFSETQ. The CDR3 here is CASSLAGPGWNEQYF. The DNA of the CDR3 is TGCGCCAGCAGCTTGGCAGGACCCGGGTGGAACGAGCAGTACTTC.

V and J are TRBV5-5 and TRBJ2-7, with TRBD2 matching 7 bases. The CDR3 runs 15 residues. From germline, CDR1 is SGHKS and CDR2 YYEKEE (reference sequence). With 4 bases clipped from V and 3 bases from J, the junction kept 10 bases outside the gene matches. The DNA for the CDR3 is TGTGCCAGCAGCCGCTCAACTAGCGCCAACTACGAGCAGTACTTC. Translating gives CASSRSTSANYEQYF.

This chain links TRBV20-1 with TRBJ2-3; 14 nucleotides line up with TRBD2. J lost 6 bases, V lost 6 bases, and 11 bases had no gene match. The CDR3 runs to 16 residues. Germline V lookup: CDR1 DFQATT, CDR2 SNEGSKA (reference sequence). CDR3 sequence: CSAYPLGLAGDDTQYF. The CDR3 nucleotides read TGCAGTGCCTATCCCCTGGGACTAGCGGGAGATGATACGCAGTATTTT.